This T cell receptor (beta chain) was documented in a study of shared clonotypes between healthy human individuals (dated by TCRdb to about 2020). Broadly, across the study: A few men and two women, aged 18 to 49 years, made up the cohort. For each donor, CD4 naive and CD4 memory were each given three plates, CD8 naive was given two plates, and CD8 memory was given one plate. To estimate repertoire size and how much clonotype sharing occurs between individuals, the study deeply sequenced the blood TCR repertoires of five or six healthy adults. Different laboratories and diverse techniques were used to prepare libraries and sequence TCR repertoires, to increase sequencing depth and limit assay-specific biases. Per donor, leukapheresis produced somewhere between about 0.94 and 8.9 billion PBMCs. What the study reported, not specific to this receptor: Estimated clonotype richness was generally larger for naive than for memory subsets. Compared with non-shared clonotypes, the clonotypes found in all four sorted-subset donors had higher generation probabilities. Incomplete sequencing was indicated by rarefaction of sorted-subset datasets, despite the large sequencing depth. The small number of donors limited the genetic and exposure-history diversity represented. Pairwise subsampling indicated that sequencing depth was expected to affect the degree of clonotype sharing among donors. About 4.5% of naive CD4, 3.5% of naive CD8, about 2.4% of memory CD4, and approximately 0.4% of memory CD8 clonotypes were shared across a few donors. Sampling was restricted to blood, and TCR repertoires in tissues likely differ from the TCR repertoires found in blood.

Using the deep immunoSEQ assay, multiplex PCR amplified TCR CDR3 regions from genomic DNA. For each cell subset, the extracted genomic DNA was distributed evenly across all wells of several immunoSEQ 96-well plates, and each plate served as one replicate. Each replicate PCR for sorted subsets received approximately 220 ng genomic DNA, equal to roughly 30,000 T cell genomes. Purified libraries were measured with a Qubit 3.0 fluorometer, size-checked on a Bioanalyzer 2100, and measured again with the KAPA Library Quantification kit. Each immunoSEQ 96-well plate was sequenced on its own single-read 150-cycle Illumina NextSeq 550 flow cell. The authors' pipeline ran thus. Because the immunoSEQ output included only junctional sequences and no quality scores, the filtering could not be the same as the filtering used for full-length reads. Sequences were annotated with PyIR, a Python wrapper for IgBLAST v1.9, and V/J genes and CDR3 were assigned using IMGT germline references. Any read was removed if the V/J assignment was weak (E-value above 1e-6), the CDR3 was missing, or the read contained stop codons, out-of-frame junctions, or ambiguous translated residues. V3J clonotypes were defined as sequences sharing an identical inferred V gene, J gene, and CDR3 amino acid sequence. Percentage overlap between repertoires was computed as shared unique clonotypes divided by the size of the smaller repertoire. RTK rarefaction, the Chao1 estimator, and Recon v2.1 estimates of unobserved clonotypes were used to assess repertoire richness. For all TCRbeta clonotypes obtained by the gDNA method from a handful of donors, generation probabilities were computed with OLGA. Drawn from immuneACCESS, this table holds only the in-frame rearrangements with V and J called that TCRdb kept. Clones are partly lost; checked studies trace under half to an unresolved V gene and leave the rest unexplained. From that table come the V and J calls and clone size; the DNA was used to work out D and trimming. The table for this sample lists roughly 640,000 clones; roughly 70% of them were counted only once. The top ten clonotypes cover about 1.8% of the sample.

The sample holds a few counts of this clone. No cognate antigen has been identified for it. No qualities accompany the bases; no much larger clone lies one base away. Via the germline V gene, CDR1 is SQVTM and CDR2 ANQGSEA. Including cysteine and phenylalanine, the CDR3 has 12 amino acids. The CDR3 DNA has 36 bases and is translated from base 1. V and J are truncated by 4 bases and 3 bases respectively, leaving an intervening sequence of 9 bases. Donors were healthy HIV-negative adults with no recently reported acute infections or vaccinations. Every donor was a Caucasian adult residing in Nashville, Tennessee, USA. CD4+ T cells were enriched through magnetic negative selection, after which naive cells were positively selected on CD45RA and the remaining negative fraction served as the memory subset. Blood was collected by leukapheresis, and PBMCs were isolated by Ficoll-Histopaque density gradient centrifugation and then cryopreserved in liquid nitrogen vapor phase. Purity and quantity of every magnetically sorted T cell population were checked by analytical flow cytometry. Genomic DNA was isolated from every sorted fraction and measured by UV absorbance on a Nanodrop 2000c.

This sequence was found in a woman aged 30 to 39 in good health. The specimen was memory CD4+ T cells sorted from blood. The cell subset or site label on this specimen signifies: CD45RA-negative fraction. The chain employs TRBV29-1 and TRBJ1-1; the D gene is perhaps TRBD1, on 5 matching bases. The CDR3 is CSVAGGDTEAFF. The DNA reads TGCAGCGTTGCCGGGGGAGACACTGAAGCTTTCTTT.